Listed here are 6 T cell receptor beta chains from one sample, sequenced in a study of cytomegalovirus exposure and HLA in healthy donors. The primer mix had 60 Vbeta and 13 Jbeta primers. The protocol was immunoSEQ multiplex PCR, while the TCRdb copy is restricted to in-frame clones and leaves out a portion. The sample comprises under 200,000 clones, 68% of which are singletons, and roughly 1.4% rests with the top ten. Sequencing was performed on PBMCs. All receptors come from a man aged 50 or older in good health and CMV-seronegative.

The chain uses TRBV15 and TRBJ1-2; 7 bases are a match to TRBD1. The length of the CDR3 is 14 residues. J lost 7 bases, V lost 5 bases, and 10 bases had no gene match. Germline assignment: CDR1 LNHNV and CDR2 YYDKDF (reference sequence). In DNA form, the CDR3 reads TGTGCCACCAGCGCCGAGGCCAGGGGGAGTGGCTACACCTTC. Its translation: CATSAEARGSGYTF. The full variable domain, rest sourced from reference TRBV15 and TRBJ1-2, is DAMVIQNPRYQVTQFGKPVTLSCSQTLNHNVMYWYQQKSSQAPKLLFHYYDKDFNNEADTPDNFQSRRPNTSFCFLDIRSPGLGDTAMYLCATSAEARGSGYTFGSGTRLTVV.

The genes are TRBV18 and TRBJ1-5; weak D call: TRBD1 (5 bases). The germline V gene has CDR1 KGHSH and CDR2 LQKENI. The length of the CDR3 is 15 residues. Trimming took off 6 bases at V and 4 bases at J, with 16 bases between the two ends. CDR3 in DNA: TGTGCCAGCTCCGGCGGGGGGGTAGTAAATCAGCCCCAGCATTTT. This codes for CASSGGGVVNQPQHF. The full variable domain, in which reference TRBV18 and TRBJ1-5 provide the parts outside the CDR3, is NAGVMQNPRHLVRRRGQEARLRCSPMKGHSHVYWYRQLPEEGLKFMVYLQKENIIDESGMPKERFSAEFPKEGPSILRIQQVVRGDSAAYFCASSGGGVVNQPQHFGDGTRLSIL.

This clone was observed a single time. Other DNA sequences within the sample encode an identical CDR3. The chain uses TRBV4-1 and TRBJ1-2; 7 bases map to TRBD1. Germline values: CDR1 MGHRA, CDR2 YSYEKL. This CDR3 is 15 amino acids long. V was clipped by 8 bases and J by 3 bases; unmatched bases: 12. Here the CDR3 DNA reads TGCGCCAGCCGCCTTTTCCGCACAGGGGACTATGGCTACACCTTC. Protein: CASRLFRTGDYGYTF.

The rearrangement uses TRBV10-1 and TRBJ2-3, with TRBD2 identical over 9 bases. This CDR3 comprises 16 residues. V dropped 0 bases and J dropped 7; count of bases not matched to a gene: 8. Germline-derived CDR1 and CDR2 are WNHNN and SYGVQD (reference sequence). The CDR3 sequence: CASSESPAGGGNTQYF. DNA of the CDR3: TGCGCCAGCAGTGAGTCGCCAGCGGGGGGAGGAAATACGCAGTATTTT.

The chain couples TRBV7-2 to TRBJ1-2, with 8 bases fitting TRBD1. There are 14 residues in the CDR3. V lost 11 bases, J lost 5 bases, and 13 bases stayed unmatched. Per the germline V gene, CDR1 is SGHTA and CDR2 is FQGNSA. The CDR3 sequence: CAGLEDRVTYGYTF. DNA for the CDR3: TGTGCCGGGCTGGAGGACAGGGTAACTTATGGCTACACCTTC.

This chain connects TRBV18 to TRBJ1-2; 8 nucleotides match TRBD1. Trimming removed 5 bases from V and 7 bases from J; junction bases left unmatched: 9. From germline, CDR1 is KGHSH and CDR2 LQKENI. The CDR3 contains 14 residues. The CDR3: CASSSEQGGRGYTF. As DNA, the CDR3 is TGTGCCAGCTCATCGGAACAGGGGGGGCGTGGCTACACCTTC.